The 14 T cell receptor beta chains reported below all come from one sample, sequenced in a study of T cells in Graves' hyperthyroidism and ophthalmopathy. Amplified TCR beta CDR3 regions came from RNA transcripts. HTBI primers were used for first-round RT-PCR of the TCR CDR3. TCRdb re-called the multiplex PCR reads with MiXCR, one entry per CDR3 protein. The table lists roughly 740,000 distinct CDR3 sequences, 16% of them singletons. The sample comprised blood. Every receptor here comes from a man younger than 30 with Graves' hyperthyroidism.

This clonotype was seen at least ten times. CDR3 loop: CASRGDNQPQHF. In DNA, the CDR3 is TGTGCCAGTCGGGGAGACAATCAGCCCCAGCATTTT. V gene TRBV2 combines with J gene TRBJ1-5; no reliable D call. The CDR3 is 12 residues long. V dropped 9 bases and J dropped 3 bases, with 9 bases sitting between them. The germline gives CDR1 SNHLY, CDR2 FYNNEI.

The chain employs TRBV18 and TRBJ2-7; 12 nucleotides line up with TRBD2. Germline lookup yields CDR1 KGHSH and CDR2 LQKENI. The CDR3 is made up of 19 amino acids. Germline trimming cut 4 bases from V and 4 bases from J; bases unmatched to any gene: 17. The CDR3 DNA follows: TGTGCCAGCTCACAGAGGGTTGGACTAGCGGGATCAAGGGGTTACGAGCAGTACTTC. Protein sequence: CASSQRVGLAGSRGYEQYF.

The rearrangement links TRBV7-2 to TRBJ2-7; D call uncertain. The CDR3 is made up of 13 amino acids. CDR1 and CDR2 (germline): SGHTA, FQGNSA. The V end was cut by 1 base, the J end by 6 bases, with 10 bases between. The CDR3 loop reads CASSLDLATEQYF. The CDR3 region has the DNA TGTGCCAGCAGCTTAGATTTGGCCACCGAGCAGTACTTC.

The table lists this clonotype with a few counts. The chain is built from TRBV2 and TRBJ1-3; D is possibly TRBD1 (5 bases). V was cut by 8 bases and J by 1 base, with 6 bases left in between. The length of the CDR3 is 12 residues. Germline-derived CDR1 and CDR2 are SNHLY and FYNNEI. CDR3 loop: CASDSSGNTIYF. The CDR3 DNA sequence: TGTGCCAGCGACAGTTCTGGAAACACCATATATTTT.

This clonotype was counted between two and nine times. This chain links TRBV28 with TRBJ2-2; 7 nucleotides align to TRBD2. The CDR3 has 14 residues. The junction had 3 bases not matched to a gene; V was cut back by 4 bases and J by 4 bases. Per germline, CDR1 MDHEN and CDR2 SYDVKM. The CDR3 DNA is TGTGCCAGCAGTTGGGACTACGGCACCGGGGAGCTGTTTTTT. It codes for CASSWDYGTGELFF.

This clonotype has ten or more counts. The rearrangement links TRBV2 to TRBJ2-5; the D gene could be TRBD1 or TRBD2 (5 bases each). Looked up from germline, CDR1 is SNHLY and CDR2 is FYNNEI. Trimming removed 4 bases from V and 2 bases from J, with 14 bases in between. CDR3 length equals 15 residues. Written as DNA, the CDR3 is TGTGCCAGCAGTGGCAAAATCGGGACGCAAGAGACCCAGTACTTC. Its translation: CASSGKIGTQETQYF.

This clonotype was counted at least ten times. The chain recombines TRBV5-1 with TRBJ2-1; TRBD2 might be the D (6 bases). The ends were cut back, 7 bases at V and 1 base at J, with 15 bases in the middle. Germline V gene data show CDR1 as SGHRS and CDR2 as YFSETQ. The CDR3 loop spans 15 amino acids. The CDR3 region is CASRGTPQSYNEQFF. The DNA of the CDR3 is TGCGCCAGCCGCGGGACTCCCCAGTCCTACAATGAGCAGTTCTTC.

In its sample, this clonotype was seen many times. This sequence joins TRBV5-1 and TRBJ2-1; D gene unclear. There are 14 residues in the CDR3. V lost 0 bases to trimming and J lost 3 bases, with 7 bases between them. Germline CDR1 and CDR2: SGHRS and YFSETQ. The CDR3 nucleotides are TGCGCCAGCAGCTTGGGGGGAATCTACAATGAGCAGTTCTTC. Its translation is CASSLGGIYNEQFF.

This clonotype was recorded many times. The CDR3 protein is CASMEGRYEQYF. The DNA for the CDR3 is TGTGCCAGCATGGAGGGGAGGTACGAGCAGTACTTC. The chain carries TRBV2 and TRBJ2-7, with D perhaps matching TRBD2 (6 bases). Deletions cut 7 bases from V and 4 bases from J, with 11 bases between. CDR1 SNHLY and CDR2 FYNNEI come from the germline V gene. The CDR3 is 12 residues long.

This chain uses TRBV6-2 or TRBV6-3 with TRBJ2-7; D is tentatively TRBD1 or TRBD2 (5 bases each). Germline V gene sequence: CDR1 MNHEY, CDR2 SVGEGT. This CDR3 comprises 14 residues. V was shortened by 0 bases and J by 3 bases, with 9 bases between the two germline ends. The CDR3 sequence: CASSYSGELYEQYF. CDR3 sequence (DNA): TGTGCCAGCAGTTACTCGGGGGAGCTCTACGAGCAGTACTTC.

This clonotype showed up many times. The rearrangement links TRBV12-3 or TRBV12-4 to TRBJ2-2, with D possibly matching TRBD2 (6 bases). Trimming pared 6 bases from V and 1 base from J, leaving 9 bases between. This CDR3 region has 14 residues. The CDR3 DNA is TGTGCCAGCAGGGGACTTCTGAACACCGGGGAGCTGTTTTTT. It yields the protein CASRGLLNTGELFF.

This clonotype was observed many times. The chain combines TRBV11-2 with TRBJ2-4; 7 nucleotides line up with TRBD1. CDR3 length: 15 residues. J was trimmed by 0 bases and V by 5 bases; bases with no gene match: 4. The germline gives CDR1 SGHAT, CDR2 FQNNGV. The CDR3 is CASSRDSLAKNIQYF. In DNA, the CDR3 is TGTGCCAGCAGCCGGGACAGCTTAGCCAAAAACATTCAGTACTTC.

The rearrangement uses TRBV2 and TRBJ2-1, with TRBD2 matching 9 bases. The CDR3 covers 15 residues. J gave up 6 bases and V 8 bases, and 11 bases lay outside the gene matches. CDR1 is SNHLY and CDR2 is FYNNEI in the germline V gene. CDR3 DNA sequence: TGTGCCAGCGGGCTAGCGGGACTTAATATCAATGAGCAGTTCTTC. Its translation: CASGLAGLNINEQFF.

The rearrangement uses TRBV15 and TRBJ2-3, with 7 bases identical to TRBD1. With V trimmed by 5 bases and J by 0 bases, 11 bases remained unmatched. This CDR3 comprises 17 residues. CDR1 and CDR2 from the germline V gene are LNHNV and YYDKDF (reference sequence). The CDR3 region is CATSGGQTGPSTDTQYF. The CDR3 DNA sequence: TGTGCCACCAGCGGGGGACAGACAGGACCGAGCACAGATACGCAGTATTTT.